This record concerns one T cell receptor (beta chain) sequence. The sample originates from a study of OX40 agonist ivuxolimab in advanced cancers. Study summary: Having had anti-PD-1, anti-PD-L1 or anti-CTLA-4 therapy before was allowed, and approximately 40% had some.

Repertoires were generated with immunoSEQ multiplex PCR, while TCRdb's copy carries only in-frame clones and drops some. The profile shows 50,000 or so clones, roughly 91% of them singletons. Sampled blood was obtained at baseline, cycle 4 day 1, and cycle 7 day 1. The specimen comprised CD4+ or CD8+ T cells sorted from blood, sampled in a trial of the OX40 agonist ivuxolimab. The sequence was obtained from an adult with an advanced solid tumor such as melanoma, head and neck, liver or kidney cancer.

The CDR3 sequence: CASSIQTQGEQYF. The CDR3 DNA is TGTGCCAGTAGTATACAAACTCAGGGCGAGCAGTACTTC. This chain links TRBV19 with TRBJ2-7, with a weak D call TRBD1 (5 bases). CDR1 LNHDA and CDR2 SQIVND come from the germline V gene (reference sequence). The CDR3 contains 13 residues. The V and J ends lost 2 bases and 6 bases respectively, with 11 bases between them. The full variable domain, in which reference TRBV19 and TRBJ2-7 provide the parts outside the CDR3, is DGGITQSPKYLFRKEGQNVTLSCEQNLNHDAMYWYRQDPGQGLRLIYYSQIVNDFQKGDIAEGYSVSREKKESFPLTVTSAQKNPTAFYLCASSIQTQGEQYFGPGTRLTVT.